What follows describes a single TCR beta chain. Its antigen is as yet unknown. A second PCR of about 7 to 11 cycles used a sample-barcoded 5' primer and a J-beta primer mix. Each cDNA was tagged by a template-switch adaptor containing 12 random nucleotides. TCRdb reprocessed the 5' RACE reads with MiXCR, giving one entry per CDR3 protein. The data contain around 620,000 distinct CDR3 sequences, 27% of them singletons. The record originates from a study of blood T cells in healthy people across ages. Points from the study as a whole: Any conclusive comparison of naive versus antigen-experienced cells was prevented by using unsorted PBMCs.

CDR1 LGHNT and CDR2 FRNRAP come from the germline V gene. This CDR3 is built from 14 residues. V was trimmed by 1 base and J by 8 bases, leaving 9 bases between them. The source of this sequence is a woman aged 70-85 years in good health. This rearrangement joins TRBV12-5 to TRBJ1-6, with D unclear. Sequencing was done on a sample of blood. CDR3 residues: CASGLGLTDSPLHF. The CDR3 nucleotides are TGTGCTAGTGGTTTGGGACTCACGGATTCACCCCTCCACTTT. The variable domain in full, with the rest retrieved from reference TRBV12-5 and TRBJ1-6, is DARVTQTPRHKVTEMGQEVTMRCQPILGHNTVFWYRQTMMQGLELLAYFRNRAPLDDSGMPKDRFSAEMPDATLATLKIQPSEPRDSAVYFCASGLGLTDSPLHFGNGTRLTVT.